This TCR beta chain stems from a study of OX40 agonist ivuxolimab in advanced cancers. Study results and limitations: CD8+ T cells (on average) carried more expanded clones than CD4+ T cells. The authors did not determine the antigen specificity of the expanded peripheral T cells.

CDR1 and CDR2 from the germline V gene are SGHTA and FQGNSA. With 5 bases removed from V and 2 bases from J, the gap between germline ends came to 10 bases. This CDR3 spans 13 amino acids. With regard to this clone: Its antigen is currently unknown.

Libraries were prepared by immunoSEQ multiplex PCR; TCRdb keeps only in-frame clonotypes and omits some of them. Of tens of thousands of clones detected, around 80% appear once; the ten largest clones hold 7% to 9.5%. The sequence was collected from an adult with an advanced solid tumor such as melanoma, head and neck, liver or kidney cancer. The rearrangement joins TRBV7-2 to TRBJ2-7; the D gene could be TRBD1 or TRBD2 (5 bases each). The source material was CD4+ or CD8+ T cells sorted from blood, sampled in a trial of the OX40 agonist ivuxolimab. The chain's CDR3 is CASSQRGPYEQYF. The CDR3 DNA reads TGTGCCAGCAGCCAAAGGGGACCCTACGAGCAGTACTTC.